One and the same sample provided the 14 T cell receptor beta chains below, sequenced in a study of shared clonotypes between healthy human individuals. Measured with immunoSEQ multiplex PCR; TCRdb has only the in-frame clones, and not every one. The table records approximately 2.5 million clones, approximately 92% of them present only once. The sample was naive CD4+ T cells sorted from blood. As to subset: CD45RA+ positively selected. These receptors originate from a young man in good health.

This chain connects TRBV14 to TRBJ1-1; D is ambiguous. This CDR3 region has 14 residues. With 1 base removed from V and 2 bases from J, the gap between germline ends came to 8 bases. Per the germline V gene, CDR1 is SGHDN and CDR2 is FVKESK. The CDR3 here is CASSQARGNTEAFF. For the CDR3, the DNA is TGTGCCAGCAGCCAAGCCCGGGGTAACACTGAAGCTTTCTTT.

V is TRBV7-2 and J is TRBJ1-2, with 7 positions matching TRBD1. The V gene's germline CDR1 is SGHTA and CDR2 FQGNSA. V was clipped by 0 bases and J by 8 bases; unmatched bases: 9. The CDR3 has 15 residues. Here the CDR3 DNA reads TGTGCCAGCAGCTTAGCAGGACAGGCCCGCTGGGGCTACACCTTC. Protein: CASSLAGQARWGYTF.

The chain couples TRBV13 to TRBJ2-4; no firm D call. The CDR3 loop spans 15 amino acids. The germline gives CDR1 PRHDT, CDR2 FYEKMQ (reference sequence). The V end lost 5 bases, the J end lost 2 bases, and 13 bases lay between the germline ends. CDR3 sequence: CASSLPGVSKNIQYF. The CDR3 coding sequence is TGTGCCAGCAGCCTCCCCGGTGTTTCCAAAAACATTCAGTACTTC.

The chain combines TRBV30 with TRBJ2-7; the D gene is possibly TRBD1 (5 bases). Trimming cost V 3 bases and J 2 bases, with 11 bases left between them. The CDR3 covers 13 residues. The germline V gene has CDR1 GTSNPN and CDR2 SVGIG (reference sequence). CDR3 sequence: CAWRPDNTYEQYF. For the CDR3, the DNA is TGTGCCTGGAGACCGGACAACACCTACGAGCAGTACTTC.

The genes are TRBV7-2 and TRBJ1-4; D is possibly TRBD1 (5 bases). Trimming removed 1 base at V and 4 bases at J, with 16 bases between. Germline CDR1 is SGHTA and CDR2 is FQGNSA. This CDR3 region has 17 residues. The CDR3 DNA follows: TGTGCCAGCAGCTTAGTTCCTCAGGGCGTCAGTAATGAAAAACTGTTTTTT. As protein: CASSLVPQGVSNEKLFF. The variable domain in full, with the rest retrieved from reference TRBV7-2 and TRBJ1-4, is GAGVSQSPSNKVTEKGKDVELRCDPISGHTALYWYRQSLGQGLEFLIYFQGNSAPDKSGLPSDRFSAERTGGSVSTLTIQRTQQEDSAVYLCASSLVPQGVSNEKLFFGSGTQLSVL.

V usage is TRBV2 and J usage is TRBJ1-4; the D gene is possibly TRBD1 (6 bases). V was trimmed by 7 bases and J by 6 bases, leaving 18 bases between them. CDR3 size: 15 residues. Per germline, CDR1 SNHLY and CDR2 FYNNEI. This CDR3 reads CASTLQGGGHEKLFF. CDR3 sequence (DNA): TGTGCCAGCACCCTACAGGGAGGGGGACATGAAAAACTGTTTTTT.

The V call is TRBV7-2, the J call TRBJ1-2, with a possible D match to TRBD1 (6 bases). CDR1 is SGHTA and CDR2 is FQGNSA in the germline V gene. The CDR3 is 15 amino acids. V lost 1 base, J lost 4 bases, and 13 bases lay in between. CDR3 sequence reads: CASSLEGGQPYGYTF. The CDR3 DNA follows: TGTGCCAGCAGCTTAGAGGGGGGGCAGCCCTATGGCTACACCTTC.

Of note for this clone: This same CDR3 is encoded by further DNA sequences in the sample. The rearrangement joins TRBV28 to TRBJ2-7; D gene uncertain. The CDR3 is 12 amino acids. The V end was cut by 2 bases, the J end by 5 bases, with 7 bases between. The germline V gene has CDR1 MDHEN and CDR2 SYDVKM. CDR3 DNA: TGTGCCAGCAGTTTACTGAGCGACGAGCAGTACTTC. It yields the protein CASSLLSDEQYF.

A word on this clone: The same CDR3 is also encoded by other DNA sequences in this sample. This chain joins TRBV30 and TRBJ2-7; TRBD2 aligns across 7 bases. The junction had 4 bases not matched to a gene; V was cut back by 3 bases and J by 2 bases. There are 13 residues in the CDR3. CDR1 GTSNPN and CDR2 SVGIG come from the germline V gene (reference sequence). CDR3 in amino acids: CAWRGRGTYEQYF. DNA for the CDR3: TGTGCCTGGAGGGGGAGGGGTACCTACGAGCAGTACTTC. The full variable domain, with the rest looked up from reference TRBV30 and TRBJ2-7, is SQTIHQWPATLVQPVGSPLSLECTVEGTSNPNLYWYRQAAGRGLQLLFYSVGIGQISSEVPQNLSASRPQDRQFILSSKKLLLSDSGFYLCAWRGRGTYEQYFGPGTRLTVT.

This clone was counted a single time. The chain combines TRBV7-2 with TRBJ2-7; tentatively, D is TRBD1 (6 bases). From germline, CDR1 is SGHTA and CDR2 FQGNSA. The CDR3 has 14 amino acids. V lost 1 base to trimming and J lost 2 bases, with 9 bases between them. The CDR3 protein is CASSLGDTPYEQYF. CDR3 nucleotides: TGTGCCAGCAGCTTAGGGGACACACCCTACGAGCAGTACTTC.

The rearrangement links TRBV2 to TRBJ2-5, with 8 bases aligning to TRBD2. CDR3 size: 15 residues. The V segment lost 3 bases and the J segment 3 bases; nucleotides outside the gene matches: 6. Germline CDR1 SNHLY, CDR2 FYNNEI. The DNA of the CDR3 is TGTGCCAGCAGTGACTGGACTAGCTGGGAAGAGACCCAGTACTTC. Amino acid sequence: CASSDWTSWEETQYF.

V usage is TRBV6-4 and J usage is TRBJ1-1, with 10 bases matching TRBD1. Germline values: CDR1 MRHNA, CDR2 SNTAGT. The ends lost 7 bases at V and 3 bases at J; junction bases unmatched: 17. CDR3 length: 18 amino acids. The CDR3 region is CASTRVDRGGGSYTEAFF. The DNA of the CDR3 is TGTGCCAGCACTAGGGTGGACAGGGGGGGTGGTTCGTACACTGAAGCTTTCTTT.

The chain joins TRBV28 to TRBJ1-5, with a weak D call TRBD1 (6 bases). Germline V gives CDR1 MDHEN, CDR2 SYDVKM. V lost 4 bases and J lost 0, with 16 bases in between. CDR3 size: 17 residues. CDR3 coding DNA: TGTGCCAGCAGTTCTCCGAACAGGGTGATTAGCAATCAGCCCCAGCATTTT. It is translated as CASSSPNRVISNQPQHF.

V and J are TRBV4-1 and TRBJ2-5; no definite D call. Germline loops: CDR1 MGHRA, CDR2 YSYEKL. The CDR3 runs 13 residues. V shed 5 bases and J shed 5 bases, with 12 bases lying between them. CDR3 protein: CASSLGFWETQYF. DNA of the CDR3: TGCGCCAGCAGCTTGGGATTTTGGGAGACCCAGTACTTC.